A single sample is the source of the 21 T cell receptor beta chains below, sequenced in a study of shared T cell receptors in the human thymus. Generated by immunoSEQ multiplex PCR, the TCRdb table keeps only in-frame clones and is missing some. The sample has about 710,000 clones, 80% to 90% seen once. The data were also submitted as part of a second study, on human thymus T cells.

The source material was thymocytes. The receptor set was obtained from a boy in the first two years of life with a congenital heart defect.

This clone was seen just once. The CDR3 loop reads CASSLDRSGANQPQHF. CDR3 in DNA: TGTGCCAGCAGCCTCGACAGGAGTGGGGCCAATCAGCCCCAGCATTTT. The chain joins TRBV5-6 to TRBJ1-5; possibly TRBD1 for D (6 bases). V lost 4 bases and J 3 bases, leaving 17 bases between the germline ends. The germline gives CDR1 SGHDT, CDR2 YYEEEE. The length of the CDR3 is 16 residues.

V is TRBV30 and J is TRBJ1-2; 7 bases align to TRBD1. Germline values: CDR1 GTSNPN, CDR2 SVGIG (reference sequence). CDR3 length: 15 residues. With 4 bases clipped from V and 0 bases from J, the junction kept 8 bases outside the gene matches. In DNA, the CDR3 is TGTGCCTGGATTCGGACCGACAGGGCTAACTATGGCTACACCTTC. As protein: CAWIRTDRANYGYTF.

The chain has TRBV7-2 and TRBJ2-4; TRBD1 is a possible D gene (6 bases). This CDR3 is built from 18 residues. Germline loops: CDR1 SGHTA, CDR2 FQGNSA. The V end lost 3 bases, the J end lost 0 bases, and 18 bases lay between the germline ends. The CDR3 nucleotides read TGTGCCAGCAGCTTGAAGGGGGAGACCCAGTTAGCCAAAAACATTCAGTACTTC. Its translation is CASSLKGETQLAKNIQYF.

The V gene is TRBV5-4, the J gene TRBJ2-2; D is possibly TRBD2 (6 bases). Germline-derived CDR1 and CDR2 are SGHNT and YYREEE (reference sequence). Between the trimmed V and J ends, which lost 1 base and 1 base, there was a span of 14 bases. This CDR3 has 17 amino acids. DNA of the CDR3: TGTGCCAGCAGCTTGCCCGGCGGAGGGGAGAACACCGGGGAGCTGTTTTTT. Residues: CASSLPGGGENTGELFF.

This chain joins TRBV28 and TRBJ2-7; 9 bases align to TRBD1. This CDR3 comprises 16 residues. V gave up 5 bases and J gave up 0 bases; unmatched junction bases: 8. CDR1 and CDR2 from the germline V gene are MDHEN and SYDVKM. CDR3 nucleotides: TGTGCCAGCAGTGGGACAGGGCGGTTTCCCTCCTACGAGCAGTACTTC. Translation gives CASSGTGRFPSYEQYF. Full variable domain (outside the CDR3, taken from reference TRBV28 and TRBJ2-7): DVKVTQSSRYLVKRTGEKVFLECVQDMDHENMFWYRQDPGLGLRLIYFSYDVKMKEKGDIPEGYSVSREKKERFSLILESASTNQTSMYLCASSGTGRFPSYEQYFGPGTRLTVT.

The rearrangement uses TRBV25-1 and TRBJ2-2, with D uncertain. Trimming removed 5 bases from V and 2 bases from J, with 6 bases in between. Germline assignment: CDR1 MGHDK and CDR2 SYGVNS. The CDR3 contains 13 residues. The CDR3 region has the DNA TGTGCCAGCAGTACATATAACACCGGGGAGCTGTTTTTT. This gives the protein CASSTYNTGELFF.

This clone was recorded a few times. The rearrangement links TRBV5-1 to TRBJ1-4, with D uncertain. V shed 0 bases and J shed 7 bases, with 10 bases lying between them. The CDR3 is made up of 14 amino acids. Germline CDR1 and CDR2: SGHRS and YFSETQ. CDR3 loop: CASSLGGLAEKLFF. Written as DNA, the CDR3 is TGCGCCAGCAGCTTGGGCGGGTTGGCTGAAAAACTGTTTTTT.

The sample holds a few counts of this clone. The chain links TRBV15 to TRBJ2-1, with 11 nucleotides matching TRBD2. CDR3 size: 17 residues. CDR1 LNHNV and CDR2 YYDKDF come from the germline V gene (reference sequence). V lost 3 bases to trimming and J lost 7 bases; unmatched junction nucleotides: 11. CDR3 amino acids: CATSRIFSGRGQNEQFF. The DNA of the CDR3 is TGTGCCACCAGCAGGATTTTTAGCGGGAGGGGACAAAATGAGCAGTTCTTC.

The chain links TRBV18 to TRBJ2-7; TRBD2 matches at 9 bases. The germline V gene has CDR1 KGHSH and CDR2 LQKENI. There are 13 residues in the CDR3. J gave up 6 bases and V 0 bases, and 0 bases lay outside the gene matches. The CDR3 DNA sequence: TGTGCCAGCTCACCACCGGGACTAGCCGAGCAGTACTTC. Translation gives CASSPPGLAEQYF.

The rearrangement links TRBV4-1 to TRBJ2-5, with D perhaps TRBD2 (5 bases). The CDR3 loop spans 14 amino acids. V lost 4 bases, J lost 6 bases, and 15 bases lay in between. Germline V gene lookup returns CDR1 MGHRA and CDR2 YSYEKL. The CDR3 protein is CASSLGGGEQTQYF. CDR3 coding DNA: TGCGCCAGCAGCCTAGGAGGAGGAGAGCAGACCCAGTACTTC.

V usage is TRBV21-1 and J usage is TRBJ2-1; TRBD2, as called in the table, went unchecked against the DNA. TRBV21-1 constitutes a pseudogene. The CDR3 contains 15 residues. CDR3 region: CASSKDCGDSNEQFF. CDR3 nucleotide sequence: TGTGCCAGCAGCAAAGACTGCGGGGATTCCAATGAGCAGTTCTTC.

This CDR3 reads CASSQGSWRHGYTF. CDR3 DNA sequence: TGTGCCAGCAGCCAAGGATCGTGGAGGCATGGCTACACCTTC. The rearrangement uses TRBV14 and TRBJ1-2; D is unclear. This CDR3 is built from 14 residues. V gave up 1 base and J gave up 6 bases, with 12 bases separating them. Per germline, CDR1 SGHDN and CDR2 FVKESK.

The gene calls are TRBV19 and TRBJ2-7; 7 nucleotides match TRBD1. Unmatched junction bases numbered 6, after V lost 6 bases and J lost 1 base. Germline V lookup: CDR1 LNHDA, CDR2 SQIVND (reference sequence). CDR3 size: 14 residues. The CDR3 reads CASRGTASSYEQYF. Written as DNA, the CDR3 is TGTGCCAGTAGAGGGACAGCCTCATCCTACGAGCAGTACTTC. Full variable domain (outside the CDR3, taken from reference TRBV19 and TRBJ2-7): DGGITQSPKYLFRKEGQNVTLSCEQNLNHDAMYWYRQDPGQGLRLIYYSQIVNDFQKGDIAEGYSVSREKKESFPLTVTSAQKNPTAFYLCASRGTASSYEQYFGPGTRLTVT.

The chain carries TRBV6-5 and TRBJ2-4; D is perhaps TRBD1 (6 bases). The germline V and J ends were trimmed by 2 bases and 15 bases, with 17 bases remaining between them. The CDR3 loop spans 13 amino acids. Germline CDR1 is MNHEY and CDR2 is SVGAGI. The CDR3 reads CASSYKRTGHLYF. For the CDR3, the DNA is TGTGCCAGCAGTTACAAGAGGACGGGACACCTGTACTTC.

The chain has TRBV11-2 and TRBJ2-2; TRBD1 agrees at 8 bases. With V trimmed by 2 bases and J by 3 bases, 5 bases remained unmatched. This CDR3 has 16 residues. Germline loops: CDR1 SGHAT, CDR2 FQNNGV. CDR3 nucleotide sequence: TGTGCCAGCAGCTTATTGGGACAGGAGGACACCGGGGAGCTGTTTTTT. This encodes CASSLLGQEDTGELFF.

The chain couples TRBV6-5 to TRBJ2-7; D is possibly TRBD1 (6 bases). Trimming left V 5 bases short and J 2 bases short, with 16 bases between. The CDR3 has 15 residues. Germline CDR1 and CDR2: MNHEY and SVGAGI. In DNA, the CDR3 is TGTGCCAGCAGTCTTTACCCGGGACACACCTACGAGCAGTACTTC. Its translation: CASSLYPGHTYEQYF.

Comment on this clone: The same CDR3 can be traced to other DNA sequences in this sample. The chain uses TRBV28 and TRBJ2-7, with 8 bases fitting TRBD1. The junction had 8 bases not matched to a gene; V was cut back by 3 bases and J by 7 bases. The CDR3 runs to 14 residues. Germline lookup yields CDR1 MDHEN and CDR2 SYDVKM. Here the CDR3 reads CASSLGQGAREQYF. The CDR3 nucleotides read TGTGCCAGCAGTTTGGGGCAGGGGGCGCGAGAGCAGTACTTC. Using reference TRBV28 and TRBJ2-7 for the parts outside the CDR3, the full variable domain is DVKVTQSSRYLVKRTGEKVFLECVQDMDHENMFWYRQDPGLGLRLIYFSYDVKMKEKGDIPEGYSVSREKKERFSLILESASTNQTSMYLCASSLGQGAREQYFGPGTRLTVT.

The chain links TRBV27 to TRBJ1-6, with 8 bases identical to TRBD1. This CDR3 is built from 15 residues. With 6 bases clipped from V and 8 bases from J, the junction kept 9 bases outside the gene matches. Germline V gene sequence: CDR1 MNHEY, CDR2 SMNVEV (reference sequence). The CDR3 spells CASRSGQGPDSPLHF. In DNA form, the CDR3 reads TGTGCCAGCAGATCCGGACAGGGTCCAGATTCACCCCTCCACTTT.

In DNA, the CDR3 is TGTGCCAGCAGTTTATCTGACAGGGGAGAAAATGAAAAACTGTTTTTT. Translating it yields CASSLSDRGENEKLFF. The V gene is TRBV27, the J gene TRBJ1-4, with 8 bases aligning to TRBD1. The CDR3 is made up of 16 amino acids. Germline trimming cut 0 bases from V and 5 bases from J; bases unmatched to any gene: 5. The V gene's germline CDR1 is MNHEY and CDR2 SMNVEV (reference sequence).

The chain is built from TRBV14 and TRBJ2-1; D possibly corresponds to TRBD2 (6 bases). From germline, CDR1 is SGHDN and CDR2 FVKESK. V was shortened by 5 bases and J by 4 bases, with 21 bases between the two germline ends. The CDR3 has 17 amino acids. The CDR3 protein is CASSFESWREQYNEQFF. The CDR3 nucleotides are TGTGCCAGCAGCTTTGAGTCGTGGCGGGAACAGTACAATGAGCAGTTCTTC.

The rearrangement uses TRBV27 and TRBJ2-7; no reliable D call. Trimming pared 2 bases from V and 5 bases from J, leaving 22 bases between. From germline, CDR1 is MNHEY and CDR2 SMNVEV (reference sequence). The CDR3 extends over 17 amino acids. The CDR3 region is CASSLRLKKENPHEQYF. CDR3 DNA sequence: TGTGCCAGCAGTTTAAGACTGAAGAAAGAAAACCCCCACGAGCAGTACTTC.